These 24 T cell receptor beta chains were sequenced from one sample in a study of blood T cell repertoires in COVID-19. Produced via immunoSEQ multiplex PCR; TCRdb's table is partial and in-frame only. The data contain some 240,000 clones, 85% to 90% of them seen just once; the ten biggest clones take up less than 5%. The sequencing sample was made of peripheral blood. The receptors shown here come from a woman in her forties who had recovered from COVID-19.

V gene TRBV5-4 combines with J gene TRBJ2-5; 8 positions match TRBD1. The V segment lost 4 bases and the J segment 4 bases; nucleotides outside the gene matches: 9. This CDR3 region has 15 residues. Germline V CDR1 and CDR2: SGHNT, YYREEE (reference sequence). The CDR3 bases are TGTGCCAGCAGCCGCCGGACAGGGCAGGGAGAGACCCAGTACTTC. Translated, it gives CASSRRTGQGETQYF.

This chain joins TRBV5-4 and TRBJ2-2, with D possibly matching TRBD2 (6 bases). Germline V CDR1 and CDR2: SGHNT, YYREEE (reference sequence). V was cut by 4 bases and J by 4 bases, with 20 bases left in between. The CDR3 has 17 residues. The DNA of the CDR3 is TGTGCCAGCAGCCCAGATCTGGGGGGTGGATTCACCGGGGAGCTGTTTTTT. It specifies CASSPDLGGGFTGELFF. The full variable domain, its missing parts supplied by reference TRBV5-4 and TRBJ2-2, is ETGVTQSPTHLIKTRGQQVTLRCSSQSGHNTVSWYQQALGQGPQFIFQYYREEENGRGNFPPRFSGLQFPNYSSELNVNALELDDSALYLCASSPDLGGGFTGELFFGEGSRLTVL.

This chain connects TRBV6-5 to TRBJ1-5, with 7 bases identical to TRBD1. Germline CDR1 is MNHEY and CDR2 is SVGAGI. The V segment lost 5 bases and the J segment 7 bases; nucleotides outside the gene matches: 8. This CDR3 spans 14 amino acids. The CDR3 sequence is CASSTRQGGQPQHF. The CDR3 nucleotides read TGTGCCAGCAGTACACGACAGGGTGGGCAGCCCCAGCATTTT.

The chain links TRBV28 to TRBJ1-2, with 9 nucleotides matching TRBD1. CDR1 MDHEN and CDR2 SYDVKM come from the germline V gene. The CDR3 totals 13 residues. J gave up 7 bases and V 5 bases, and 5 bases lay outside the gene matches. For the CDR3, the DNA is TGTGCCAGCAGTCCACCGGGACAGGGTGGCTACACCTTC. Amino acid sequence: CASSPPGQGGYTF.

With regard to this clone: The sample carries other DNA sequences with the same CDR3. The CDR3 region has the DNA TGTGCTAGTGGTTTAGGGGATTCCCAAGAGACCCAGTACTTC. Encoded protein: CASGLGDSQETQYF. The chain employs TRBV12-5 and TRBJ2-5; D perhaps matches TRBD1 (5 bases). Trimming removed 3 bases at V and 1 base at J, with 9 bases between. CDR3 length equals 14 residues. Germline V gene sequence: CDR1 LGHNT, CDR2 FRNRAP.

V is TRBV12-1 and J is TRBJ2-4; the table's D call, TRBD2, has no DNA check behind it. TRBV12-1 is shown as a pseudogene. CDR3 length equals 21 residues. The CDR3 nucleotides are TGTGCCAGCAGCCGCCCCACCGATTTTAACTTCCGTCCTTTAGCCAAAAACATTCAGTACTTC. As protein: CASSRPTDFNFRPLAKNIQYF.

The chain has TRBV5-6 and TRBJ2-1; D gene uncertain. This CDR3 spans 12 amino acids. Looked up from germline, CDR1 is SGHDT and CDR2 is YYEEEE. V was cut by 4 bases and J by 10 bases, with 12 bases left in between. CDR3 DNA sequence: TGTGCCAGCAGCGCAACATCCGGGGAGCAGTTCTTC. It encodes CASSATSGEQFF.

The CDR3 bases are TGTGCCAGCAGCCAACCTCGGAAGGGGTCGACCGGGGAGCTGTTTTTT. Amino acids: CASSQPRKGSTGELFF. V is TRBV7-2 and J is TRBJ2-2, with a possible D match to TRBD1 (5 bases). Germline V lookup: CDR1 SGHTA, CDR2 FQGNSA. Trimming stripped 5 bases from V and 5 bases from J, with 18 bases between. This CDR3 contains 16 residues.

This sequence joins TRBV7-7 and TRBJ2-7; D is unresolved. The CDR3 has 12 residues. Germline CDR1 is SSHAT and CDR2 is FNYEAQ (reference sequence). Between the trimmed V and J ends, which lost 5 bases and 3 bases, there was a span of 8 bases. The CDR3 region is CASSRGGYEQYF. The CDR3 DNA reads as TGTGCCAGCAGCCGCGGCGGCTACGAGCAGTACTTC.

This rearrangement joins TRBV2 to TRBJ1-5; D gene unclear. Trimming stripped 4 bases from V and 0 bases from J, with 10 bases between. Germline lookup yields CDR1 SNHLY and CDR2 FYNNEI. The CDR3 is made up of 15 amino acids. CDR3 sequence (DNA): TGTGCCAGCAGTGTCGGTCGCTTTAGCAATCAGCCCCAGCATTTT. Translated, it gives CASSVGRFSNQPQHF.

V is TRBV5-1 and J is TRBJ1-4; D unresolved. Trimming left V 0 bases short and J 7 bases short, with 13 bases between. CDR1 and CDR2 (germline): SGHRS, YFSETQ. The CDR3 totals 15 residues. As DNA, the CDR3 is TGCGCCAGCAGCTTGGACGGAGCTCTATCTGAAAAACTGTTTTTT. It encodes CASSLDGALSEKLFF. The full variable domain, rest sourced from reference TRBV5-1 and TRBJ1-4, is KAGVTQTPRYLIKTRGQQVTLSCSPISGHRSVSWYQQTPGQGLQFLFEYFSETQRNKGNFPGRFSGRQFSNSRSEMNVSTLELGDSALYLCASSLDGALSEKLFFGSGTQLSVL.

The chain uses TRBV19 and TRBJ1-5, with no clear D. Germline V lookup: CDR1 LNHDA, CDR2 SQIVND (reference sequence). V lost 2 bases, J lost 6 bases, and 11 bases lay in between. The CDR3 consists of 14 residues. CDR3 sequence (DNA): TGTGCCAGTAGTATAAACAGAGGGAGTCAGCCCCAGCATTTT. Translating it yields CASSINRGSQPQHF.

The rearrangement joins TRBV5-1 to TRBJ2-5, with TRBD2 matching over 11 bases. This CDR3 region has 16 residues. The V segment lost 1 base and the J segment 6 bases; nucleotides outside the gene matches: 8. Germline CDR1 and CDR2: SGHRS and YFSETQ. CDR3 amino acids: CASSLSSGGAGKTQYF. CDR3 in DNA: TGCGCCAGCAGCTTGAGTAGCGGGGGGGCCGGGAAGACCCAGTACTTC.

The CDR3 DNA follows: TGTGCCACCAGTGATTTGAAACAGGGAAATACGCAGTATTTT. Translating gives CATSDLKQGNTQYF. The V and J genes are TRBV24-1 and TRBJ2-3; perhaps TRBD1 as D (6 bases). Trimming pared 0 bases from V and 7 bases from J, leaving 10 bases between. The CDR3 consists of 14 residues. Germline CDR1 reads KGHDR; CDR2 reads SFDVKD.

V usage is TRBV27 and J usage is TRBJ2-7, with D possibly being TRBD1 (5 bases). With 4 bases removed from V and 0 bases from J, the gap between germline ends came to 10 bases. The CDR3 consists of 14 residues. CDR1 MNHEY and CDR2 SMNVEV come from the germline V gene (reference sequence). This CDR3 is CASSWGSSSYEQYV. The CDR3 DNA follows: TGTGCCAGCAGTTGGGGCTCCAGCTCCTACGAGCAGTACGTC.

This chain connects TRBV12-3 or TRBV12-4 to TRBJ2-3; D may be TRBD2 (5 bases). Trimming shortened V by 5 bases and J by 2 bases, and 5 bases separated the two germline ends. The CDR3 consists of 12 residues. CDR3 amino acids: CASSRDTDTQYF. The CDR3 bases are TGTGCCAGCAGTCGGGACACAGATACGCAGTATTTT.

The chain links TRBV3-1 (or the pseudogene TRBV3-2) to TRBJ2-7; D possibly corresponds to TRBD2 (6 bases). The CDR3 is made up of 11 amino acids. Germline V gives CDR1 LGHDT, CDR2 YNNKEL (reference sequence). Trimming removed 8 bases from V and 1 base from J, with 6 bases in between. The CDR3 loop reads CASGGSYEQYV. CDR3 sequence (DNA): TGTGCCAGCGGGGGGTCCTACGAGCAGTACGTC.

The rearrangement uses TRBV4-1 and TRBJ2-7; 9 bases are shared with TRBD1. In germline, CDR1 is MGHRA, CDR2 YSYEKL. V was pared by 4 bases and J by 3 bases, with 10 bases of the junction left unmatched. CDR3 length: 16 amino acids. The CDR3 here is CASSLIATGGGYEQYF. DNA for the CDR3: TGCGCCAGCAGCCTTATAGCCACAGGGGGCGGCTACGAGCAGTACTTC.

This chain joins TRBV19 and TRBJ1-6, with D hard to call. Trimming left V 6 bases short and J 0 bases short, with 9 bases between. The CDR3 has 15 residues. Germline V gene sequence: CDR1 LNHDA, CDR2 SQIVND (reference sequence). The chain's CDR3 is CASRSMSSYNSPLHF. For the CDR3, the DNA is TGTGCCAGTAGAAGCATGAGCTCCTATAATTCACCCCTCCACTTT.

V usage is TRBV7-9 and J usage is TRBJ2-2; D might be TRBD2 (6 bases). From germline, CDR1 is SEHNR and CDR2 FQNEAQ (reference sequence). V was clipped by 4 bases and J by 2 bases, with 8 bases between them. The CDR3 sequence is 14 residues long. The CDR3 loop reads CASSSGANTGELFF. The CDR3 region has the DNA TGTGCCAGCAGCTCGGGAGCTAACACCGGGGAGCTGTTTTTT.

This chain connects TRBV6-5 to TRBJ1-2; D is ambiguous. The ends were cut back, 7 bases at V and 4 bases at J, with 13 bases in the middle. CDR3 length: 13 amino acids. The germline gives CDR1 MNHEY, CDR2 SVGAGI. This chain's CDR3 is CASTSTPTYGYTF. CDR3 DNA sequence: TGTGCCAGCACTTCGACACCTACCTATGGCTACACCTTC.

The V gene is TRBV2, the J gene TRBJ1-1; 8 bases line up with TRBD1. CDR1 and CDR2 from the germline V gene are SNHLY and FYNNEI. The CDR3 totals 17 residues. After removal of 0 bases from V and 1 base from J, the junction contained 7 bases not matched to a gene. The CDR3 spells CASSEAGFGTGNTEAFF. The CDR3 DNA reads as TGTGCCAGCAGTGAAGCGGGATTCGGGACAGGGAACACTGAAGCTTTCTTT.

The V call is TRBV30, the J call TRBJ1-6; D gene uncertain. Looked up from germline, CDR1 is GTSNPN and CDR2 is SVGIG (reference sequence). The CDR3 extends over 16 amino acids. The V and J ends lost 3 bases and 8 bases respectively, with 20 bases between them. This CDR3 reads CAWSPDPVSGDSPLHF. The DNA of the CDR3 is TGTGCCTGGAGCCCCGACCCCGTTAGCGGAGATTCACCCCTCCACTTT.

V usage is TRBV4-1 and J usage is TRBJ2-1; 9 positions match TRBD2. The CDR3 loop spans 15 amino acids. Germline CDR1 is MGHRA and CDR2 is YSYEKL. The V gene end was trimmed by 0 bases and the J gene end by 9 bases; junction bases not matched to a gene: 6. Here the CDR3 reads CASSQDRTSVGEQFF. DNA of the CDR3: TGCGCCAGCAGCCAAGATCGGACTAGCGTAGGTGAGCAGTTCTTC.